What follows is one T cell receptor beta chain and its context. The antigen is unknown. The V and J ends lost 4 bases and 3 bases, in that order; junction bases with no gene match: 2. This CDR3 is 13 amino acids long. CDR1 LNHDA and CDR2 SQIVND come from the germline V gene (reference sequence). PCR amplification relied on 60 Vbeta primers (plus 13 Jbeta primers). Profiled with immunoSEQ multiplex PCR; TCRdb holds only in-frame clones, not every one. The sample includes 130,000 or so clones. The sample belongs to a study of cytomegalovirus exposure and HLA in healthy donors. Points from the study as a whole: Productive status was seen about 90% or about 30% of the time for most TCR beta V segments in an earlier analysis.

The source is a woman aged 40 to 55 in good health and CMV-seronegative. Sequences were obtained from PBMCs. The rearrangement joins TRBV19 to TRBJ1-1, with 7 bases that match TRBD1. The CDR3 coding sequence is TGTGCCAGTAGTAGAACAGGGGACACTGAAGCTTTCTTT. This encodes CASSRTGDTEAFF.